The entry that follows covers one TCR beta chain sequence. The antigen it binds to is not known. Base quality data are lacking; no much larger clone is found one base away. The data belong to a study of graft-versus-host responses after intestinal transplantation (dated by TCRdb to the early 2020s). Background for the entire study: The transplants that recipients got were multivisceral, liver-intestinal, or isolated intestinal. Every recipient was given anti-thymocyte globulin induction, followed by about three years of maintenance tacrolimus and steroids. To identify alloreactive clones, pre-transplant mixed lymphocyte reaction products were sequenced and compared with unstimulated pre-transplant donor and recipient T cells. Donor T cell macrochimerism was defined as a peak of at least 4% donor T cells among recipient peripheral blood mononuclear cells. After intestinal transplantation, graft-versus-host and host-versus-graft alloreactive T cell clones in the graft, circulation and bone marrow were tracked using bulk TCR-beta CDR3 sequencing. The cohort enrolled some 23 intestinal transplant recipients including one retransplant, and a few patients lacking pretransplant specimens were excluded. Instead of going to the commercial service, samples from three later patients were sequenced in-house on an Illumina MiSeq and processed with MiXCR.

The method was the immunoSEQ multiplex PCR assay. For most patients, genomic DNA was isolated using the Qiagen DNeasy Blood and Tissue Kit and was shipped frozen to Adaptive Biotechnologies for TCR sequencing. For most patients, high-throughput TCR-beta CDR3 sequencing of genomic DNA was performed by Adaptive Biotechnologies. As for the original processing: TCR sequencing data were retrieved from Adaptive's ImmunoSEQ software for around 20 patients, whereas a few other patients were processed with MiXCR and VDJtools. To correct CD4 versus CD8 sorting errors, sequences present in both subsets at a frequency ratio below 5:1 were removed. CDR3 nucleotide sequences shared between donor and recipient were removed because the origin of such sequences could not be assigned. To count as alloreactive, a clone needed at least 2-fold expansion over unstimulated cells and a minimum CFSE-low frequency of 0.002% (template counts) or 0.001% (read counts). A clone was considered mappable if detected in the sequenced pre-transplant spleen, lymph node, or MLR CFSE-low populations of the donor or recipient. Cumulative frequency of alloreactive clones was calculated as a percentage of all sequences weighted by copy number. TCRdb mirrors the immuneACCESS table, restricted to in-frame sequences. Some clones are absent from its copies; in checked studies, under half trace to an unresolved V gene, and the reason for the others is unknown. For V, J and clone size, that table is used; D and trimming come from the DNA. In this sample the table shows roughly 110,000 clones, 85% to 95% of which occur a single time. Roughly 1% of the sample lies in the top ten.

The time point label here, explained by the study, means: cells obtained before transplantation from donor or recipient. CD3+CD4+ and CD3+CD8+ populations were FACS-sorted from unstimulated pre-transplant donor and recipient cells taken from spleen or lymph nodes. The CDR3 goes from the cysteine to the phenylalanine over 14 residues. The CDR3 DNA has 42 bases and is translated from base 1. The germline V gene specifies MGHRA as CDR1 and YSYEKL as CDR2. Trimming takes 1 base from V and 5 bases from J, and the germline ends sit 11 bases apart. What the research found in general, with its limitations: Patients with donor T cell macrochimerism had high GvH to HvG T cell clonal ratios in their allografts. The relatively low number and heterogeneity of intestinal transplant patients limited the conclusions. Early after transplant, peak levels of circulating GvH clones were associated with declines in HvG clones. GvH clones turned up in recipient bone marrow, with some appearing earlier in ileal mucosa or blood, a pattern consistent with an intestinal mucosal origin.

The sample was unstimulated CD8+ T cells sorted from spleen or lymph node cells, taken before transplant. The TCR sequence derives from a human donor who was the organ donor for an intestinal transplant. The chain is made from TRBV4-1 and TRBJ1-2; 6 matching bases give a weak D call of TRBD1. Here is the DNA: TGCGCCAGCAGCCAAGCTAGAGGGGGGTATGGCTACACCTTC. This gives the protein CASSQARGGYGYTF.